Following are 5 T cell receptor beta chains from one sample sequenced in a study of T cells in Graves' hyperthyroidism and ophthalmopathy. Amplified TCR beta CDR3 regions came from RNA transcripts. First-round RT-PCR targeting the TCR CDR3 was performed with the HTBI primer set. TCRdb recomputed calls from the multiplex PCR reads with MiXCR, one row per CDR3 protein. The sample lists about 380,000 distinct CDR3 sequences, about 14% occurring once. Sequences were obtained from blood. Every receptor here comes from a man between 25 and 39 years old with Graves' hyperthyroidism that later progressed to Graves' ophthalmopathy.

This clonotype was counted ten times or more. In nucleotides, the CDR3 is TGTGCCAGCACTCCGGGACAGGGGTACCAAGAGACCCAGTACTTC. Its translation: CASTPGQGYQETQYF. The rearrangement uses TRBV6-1 and TRBJ2-5; 10 bases align to TRBD1. V was pared by 7 bases and J by 0 bases, with 5 bases of the junction left unmatched. Germline values: CDR1 MNHNS, CDR2 SASEGT. This CDR3 has 15 residues.

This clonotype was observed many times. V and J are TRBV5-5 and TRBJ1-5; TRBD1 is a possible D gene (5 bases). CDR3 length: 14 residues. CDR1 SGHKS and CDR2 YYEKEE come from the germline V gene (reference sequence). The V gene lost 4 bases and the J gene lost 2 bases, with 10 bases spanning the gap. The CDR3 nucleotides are TGTGCCAGCAGCAGCAGGGAAGGCAATCAGCCCCAGCATTTT. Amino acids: CASSSREGNQPQHF.

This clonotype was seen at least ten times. The CDR3 DNA reads as TGCAGTGCTAGAAGGCTCCAAAGGGGGGACTACACCTTC. Its translation: CSARRLQRGDYTF. The chain has TRBV20-1 and TRBJ1-2; D may be TRBD1 (6 bases). V was cut by 2 bases and J by 10 bases, with 17 bases left in between. This CDR3 has 13 residues. Germline assignment: CDR1 DFQATT and CDR2 SNEGSKA (reference sequence).

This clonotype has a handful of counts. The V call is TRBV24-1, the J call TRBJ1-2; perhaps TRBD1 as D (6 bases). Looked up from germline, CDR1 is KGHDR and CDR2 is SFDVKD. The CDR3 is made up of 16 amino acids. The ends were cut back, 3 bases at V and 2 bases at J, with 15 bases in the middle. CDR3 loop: CATSDRTIQGNYGYTF. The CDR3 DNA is TGTGCCACCAGTGATCGAACAATCCAGGGGAACTATGGCTACACCTTC.

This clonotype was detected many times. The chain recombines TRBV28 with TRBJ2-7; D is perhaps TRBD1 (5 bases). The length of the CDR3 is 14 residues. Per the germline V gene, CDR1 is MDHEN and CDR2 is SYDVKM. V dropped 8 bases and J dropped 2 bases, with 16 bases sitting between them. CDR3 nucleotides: TGTGCCAGCGGTCTATTTCAGGGAACCTACGAGCAGTACTTC. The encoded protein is CASGLFQGTYEQYF.